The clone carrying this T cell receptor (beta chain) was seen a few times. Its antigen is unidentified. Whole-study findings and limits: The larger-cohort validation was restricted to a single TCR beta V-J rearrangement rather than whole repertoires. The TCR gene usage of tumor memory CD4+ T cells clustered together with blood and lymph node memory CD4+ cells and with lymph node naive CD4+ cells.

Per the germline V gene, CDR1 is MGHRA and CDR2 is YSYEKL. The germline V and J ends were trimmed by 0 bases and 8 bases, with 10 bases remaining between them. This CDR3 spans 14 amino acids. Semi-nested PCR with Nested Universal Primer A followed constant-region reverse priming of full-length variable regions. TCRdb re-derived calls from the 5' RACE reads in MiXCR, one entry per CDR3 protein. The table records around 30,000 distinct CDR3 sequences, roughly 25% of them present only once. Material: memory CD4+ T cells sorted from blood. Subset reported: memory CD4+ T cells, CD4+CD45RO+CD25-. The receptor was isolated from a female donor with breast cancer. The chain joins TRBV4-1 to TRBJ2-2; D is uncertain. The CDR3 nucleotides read TGCGCCAGCAGCCAAGAGAAGTTTCTGGGGGAGCTGTTTTTT. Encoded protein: CASSQEKFLGELFF.